This TCR beta chain appears in the sequencing data of a study of T-cell memory formation after mild COVID-19. General observations from the study: Among clones contracting day 15 to 85, CD4/CD8 was balanced, whereas later expanders leaned CD4+. In pre-infection memory, a portion of responding clones appeared, which suggested that cross-reactive memory joined.

This clonotype has a handful of counts. Antigen specificity is unknown. TCRdb analysed the 5' RACE reads with MiXCR anew, one entry per CDR3 protein. The data contain about 350,000 distinct CDR3 sequences, under 15% of them seen just once; the ten biggest clones take up roughly 22%. The CDR3 runs to 13 residues. CDR1 and CDR2 (germline): SGHTA, FQGNSA. Trimming removed 4 bases from V and 6 bases from J, with 12 bases in between. The receptor's source is a young man who had mild COVID-19 (a few samples of this study predate the infection). Cell type and time point are not known. The sample taken for sequencing was PBMCs or a T cell subset sorted from them (not recorded which). This chain connects TRBV7-2 to TRBJ1-1, with a weak D call TRBD1 (5 bases). The CDR3, as DNA: TGTGCCAGCAGCTCTCTCCAGGGCCCTGAAGCTTTCTTT. Amino acids: CASSSLQGPEAFF.